This TCR beta chain was sequenced during a study of post-analysis software for immune sequencing data. About the study: Included among the disease courses, which were recorded for the cohort, were relapsing-remitting, secondary progressive and progressive-relapsing multiple sclerosis.

The table lists this clonotype with a few counts. As yet, its antigen is unknown. Libraries were made from TCR beta cDNA, and they carried unique molecular identifiers. T cells numbering 1 to 10 million yielded some 500,000 cDNA molecules. One entry per CDR3 protein results from TCRdb running MiXCR on the PCR reads. The sample includes 700,000 to 900,000 distinct CDR3 sequences, under 60% seen only once; the top ten take 4.9%. Germline V gene sequence: CDR1 MDHEN, CDR2 SYDVKM. Trimming removed 5 bases at V and 2 bases at J, with 13 bases between. This CDR3 spans 14 amino acids. Study-wide results and caveats: Samples made in the same batch grouped tightly together by F measure. Five TRBV segments (TRBV5-6, TRBV5-1 and TRBV20-1 among them) occurred more frequently in patients than in controls. Controls significantly exceeded multiple sclerosis patients in normalized Chao1 diversity.

The specimen was blood. V gene TRBV28 combines with J gene TRBJ2-7, with D tentatively TRBD1 (5 bases). The clonotype was recovered from a girl aged 10 to 17 with multiple sclerosis. In DNA form, the CDR3 reads TGTGCCAGCAGTACCACAGGATTAGCCTACGAGCAGTACTTC. Translated: CASSTTGLAYEQYF.